One and the same sample provided the 22 T cell receptor beta chains below, sequenced in a study of cytomegalovirus exposure and HLA in healthy donors. The PCR had 60 Vbeta and 13 Jbeta primers. Sequencing was performed with immunoSEQ multiplex PCR; in TCRdb, only in-frame clones are kept and a portion is missing. The sample gives approximately 150,000 clones, about 71% of which show up once; approximately 3% is in the top ten. Material for sequencing was PBMCs. The receptors here all came from a woman aged 25 to 39 in good health and CMV-seronegative.

The chain uses TRBV28 and TRBJ2-7, with 11 bases lining up with TRBD2. J was trimmed by 7 bases and V by 6 bases; bases with no gene match: 8. The CDR3 loop spans 14 amino acids. In germline, CDR1 is MDHEN, CDR2 SYDVKM. Written as DNA, the CDR3 is TGTGCCAGCAGCCCGACTAGCGGGACTAAAGAGCAGTACTTC. Protein product: CASSPTSGTKEQYF.

The chain carries TRBV18 and TRBJ1-1; 9 bases agree with TRBD1. The CDR3 sequence is 15 residues long. J was trimmed by 4 bases and V by 5 bases; bases with no gene match: 8. CDR1 is KGHSH, CDR2 LQKENI, per germline. The CDR3 DNA sequence: TGTGCCAGCTCAGCTCAACAGGGGGCGGGCACTGAAGCTTTCTTT. Its protein product is CASSAQQGAGTEAFF.

This clone was counted only a few times. The rearrangement links TRBV7-2 to TRBJ2-3; a weak D match, TRBD1 (5 bases). Germline V CDR1 and CDR2: SGHTA, FQGNSA. V dropped 5 bases and J dropped 4 bases, with 7 bases sitting between them. CDR3 length equals 12 residues. The DNA of the CDR3 is TGTGCCAGCAGCCCCAGGGCAGATACGCAGTATTTT. This translates into CASSPRADTQYF.

This clone showed up just once. The chain has TRBV4-2 and TRBJ2-7; 8 nucleotides match TRBD1. V lost 3 bases to trimming and J lost 5 bases; unmatched junction nucleotides: 9. The CDR3 covers 15 residues. Germline-derived CDR1 and CDR2 are LGHNA and YNFKEQ. For the CDR3, the DNA is TGTGCCAGCAGCCAGACAGCAGGGGGCCGAGACGAGCAGTACTTC. Its translation: CASSQTAGGRDEQYF.

V is TRBV7-9 and J is TRBJ1-1; a possible D gene is TRBD1 (5 bases). CDR1 is SEHNR and CDR2 is FQNEAQ in the germline V gene (reference sequence). The CDR3 contains 15 residues. V was clipped by 8 bases and J by 1 base, with 17 bases between them. CDR3 residues: CASLLAGQGNTEAFF. In DNA form, the CDR3 reads TGTGCCAGCCTTTTAGCGGGGCAGGGGAACACTGAAGCTTTCTTT.

The rearrangement joins TRBV4-3 to TRBJ2-3, with unresolved D. The germline V gene has CDR1 LGHNA and CDR2 YSLEER. V was cut by 0 bases and J by 4 bases, with 11 bases left in between. The CDR3 contains 15 residues. The DNA of the CDR3 is TGCGCCAGCAGCCAAGAGGCGGCAGTATCAGATACGCAGTATTTT. Amino acids: CASSQEAAVSDTQYF.

This clone was picked up one time. The chain carries TRBV27 and TRBJ1-4; 8 positions agree with TRBD1. The CDR3 runs to 16 residues. CDR1 MNHEY and CDR2 SMNVEV come from the germline V gene (reference sequence). The ends lost 4 bases at V and 7 bases at J; junction bases unmatched: 11. This CDR3 is CASSSLTGAQPEKLFF. The CDR3 nucleotides are TGTGCCAGCAGTTCACTGACAGGGGCGCAACCTGAAAAACTGTTTTTT.

This sequence joins TRBV27 and TRBJ2-3, with TRBD1 matching over 9 bases. CDR1 is MNHEY, CDR2 SMNVEV, per germline (reference sequence). The CDR3 is 18 residues long. V gave up 5 bases and J gave up 3 bases; unmatched junction bases: 15. CDR3 DNA: TGTGCCAGCAGTAAACGGACAGGGGACTTTTTTCGGACAGATACGCAGTATTTT. It yields the protein CASSKRTGDFFRTDTQYF.

The V call is TRBV19, the J call TRBJ2-7; TRBD1 is a possible D gene (5 bases). This CDR3 region has 11 residues. The V and J ends lost 7 bases and 7 bases respectively, with 11 bases between them. In germline, CDR1 is LNHDA, CDR2 SQIVND (reference sequence). CDR3 bases: TGTGCCAGTAAGGGGTCTGGGGAGCAGTACTTC. Its translation: CASKGSGEQYF.

The chain has TRBV10-1 and TRBJ1-3; D is perhaps TRBD1 (5 bases). CDR3 size: 12 residues. V was trimmed by 9 bases and J by 2 bases, leaving 8 bases between them. Looked up from germline, CDR1 is WNHNN and CDR2 is SYGVQD (reference sequence). The CDR3 loop is CARGAAGNTIYF. The CDR3 nucleotides read TGCGCCAGAGGGGCGGCTGGAAACACCATATATTTT.

V gene TRBV4-1 combines with J gene TRBJ2-1; 10 bases fit TRBD2. Germline V gene data show CDR1 as MGHRA and CDR2 as YSYEKL. CDR3 length equals 17 residues. The V gene end was trimmed by 3 bases and the J gene end by 5 bases; junction bases not matched to a gene: 10. This CDR3 is CASSHGFLLAGNNEQFF. In DNA form, the CDR3 reads TGCGCCAGCAGCCATGGTTTTCTACTAGCGGGGAACAATGAGCAGTTCTTC.

The chain links TRBV6-1 to TRBJ2-1, with 11 bases that match TRBD2. This CDR3 region has 15 residues. After removal of 4 bases from V and 7 bases from J, the junction contained 6 bases not matched to a gene. Germline V gene lookup returns CDR1 MNHNS and CDR2 SASEGT. The CDR3 reads CASSGVAGGRNEQFF. The CDR3 coding sequence is TGTGCCAGCAGTGGGGTAGCGGGGGGGAGGAATGAGCAGTTCTTC.

The chain links TRBV28 to TRBJ2-5, with 12 nucleotides matching TRBD2. Germline lookup yields CDR1 MDHEN and CDR2 SYDVKM. J gave up 2 bases and V 2 bases, and 6 bases lay outside the gene matches. The CDR3 contains 17 residues. The CDR3 loop is CASSLNFLAGGQETQYF. The CDR3 nucleotides are TGTGCCAGCAGTTTAAATTTCCTAGCGGGAGGGCAAGAGACCCAGTACTTC.

V is TRBV28 and J is TRBJ1-2; 8 nucleotides line up with TRBD1. With V trimmed by 8 bases and J by 2 bases, 7 bases remained unmatched. This CDR3 is 14 amino acids long. Germline V gives CDR1 MDHEN, CDR2 SYDVKM. CDR3: CASAETGANYGYTF. CDR3 sequence (DNA): TGTGCCAGCGCAGAGACAGGGGCCAACTATGGCTACACCTTC.

This clone was seen a few times. The CDR3: CASSLSLARNTGELFF. As DNA, the CDR3 is TGTGCCAGCAGCTTGAGCCTAGCCCGGAACACCGGGGAGCTGTTTTTT. The chain combines TRBV5-4 with TRBJ2-2, with D tentatively TRBD2 (5 bases). V lost 1 base to trimming and J lost 1 base, with 11 bases between them. Germline V lookup: CDR1 SGHNT, CDR2 YYREEE (reference sequence). The CDR3 runs 16 residues. Full variable domain (remainder filled in from reference TRBV5-4 and TRBJ2-2): ETGVTQSPTHLIKTRGQQVTLRCSSQSGHNTVSWYQQALGQGPQFIFQYYREEENGRGNFPPRFSGLQFPNYSSELNVNALELDDSALYLCASSLSLARNTGELFFGEGSRLTVL.

The chain uses TRBV7-2 and TRBJ1-4; D not resolved. Per germline, CDR1 SGHTA and CDR2 FQGNSA. This CDR3 is 13 amino acids long. V was pared by 3 bases and J by 7 bases, with 9 bases between. CDR3 coding DNA: TGTGCCAGCAGCTTCTTAACGGGTGAAAAACTGTTTTTT. Translating gives CASSFLTGEKLFF.

V is TRBV6-1 and J is TRBJ1-6; TRBD1 matches at 7 bases. This CDR3 is 14 amino acids long. From germline, CDR1 is MNHNS and CDR2 SASEGT. The J segment lost 6 bases and the V segment lost 3 bases, leaving 2 bases of the junction unmatched. In DNA, the CDR3 is TGTGCCAGCAGTGACGGGACAGTTAATTCACCCCTCCACTTT. Encoded protein: CASSDGTVNSPLHF.

V usage is TRBV7-4 and J usage is TRBJ2-5; D uncertain. Trimming shortened V by 6 bases and J by 10 bases, and 9 bases separated the two germline ends. This CDR3 is 10 amino acids long. The germline gives CDR1 SGHVT, CDR2 SQSDAQ. CDR3 coding DNA: TGTGCCAGCAGGTGTCAGGACCAGTACTTC. It specifies CASRCQDQYF.

The chain has TRBV5-1 and TRBJ2-3; D remains ambiguous. V was pared by 0 bases and J by 6 bases, with 17 bases between. Germline V gene data show CDR1 as SGHRS and CDR2 as YFSETQ. The CDR3 runs to 16 residues. The CDR3 protein is CASSLGPDPSMDTQYF. CDR3 sequence (DNA): TGCGCCAGCAGCTTGGGGCCCGATCCATCAATGGATACGCAGTATTTT.

This clone occurred a few times. The chain is built from TRBV28 and TRBJ2-4, with D perhaps TRBD1 (5 bases). The V and J ends lost 5 bases and 5 bases respectively, with 10 bases between them. CDR1 MDHEN and CDR2 SYDVKM come from the germline V gene. CDR3 size: 13 residues. CDR3 sequence: CASSQGNENIQYF. Written as DNA, the CDR3 is TGTGCCAGCAGTCAGGGTAACGAAAACATTCAGTACTTC.

The chain couples TRBV4-3 to TRBJ2-5; possibly TRBD1 for D (5 bases). Per germline, CDR1 LGHNA and CDR2 YSLEER. The CDR3 is 16 residues long. Trimming cost V 0 bases and J 5 bases, with 16 bases left between them. The CDR3 sequence: CASSQDQQAPWETQYF. In nucleotides, the CDR3 is TGCGCCAGCAGCCAAGATCAACAGGCCCCTTGGGAGACCCAGTACTTC.

A few counts support this clone. The gene calls are TRBV7-2 and TRBJ1-4, with no clear D. CDR1 and CDR2 (germline): SGHTA, FQGNSA. The V end was cut by 5 bases, the J end by 4 bases, with 14 bases between. This CDR3 contains 15 residues. CDR3 sequence: CASSLYPGNNEKLFF. The CDR3 coding sequence is TGTGCCAGCAGCCTGTACCCGGGGAATAATGAAAAACTGTTTTTT.